The following is a T cell receptor beta chain sequence with its context. TCR cDNA, made by 5'RACE template switching, carried an added universal primer site and UMIs. TCRdb ran MiXCR on the 5' RACE reads and lists one entry per CDR3 protein. The sample has some 160,000 distinct CDR3 sequences, roughly a tenth seen once. These data come from a study of T cells after yellow fever vaccination. CDR1 is MGHRA, CDR2 YSYEKL, per germline. The CDR3 length is 16 residues. The V gene end was trimmed by 0 bases and the J gene end by 7 bases; junction bases not matched to a gene: 12. The chain recombines TRBV4-1 with TRBJ2-7, with 7 bases fitting TRBD2. The sequencing here drew on CD8+ T cells sorted from PBMCs, taken 45 days after the yellow fever booster vaccination. The receptor was derived from a man aged 18 to 29 who received the YFV17D yellow fever vaccine. CDR3 sequence (DNA): TGCGCCAGCAGCCAAGAAGGGCGGGGGAGTACTCCGGAGCAGTACTTC. This encodes CASSQEGRGSTPEQYF.